This TCR beta chain was retrieved from a study of OX40 agonist ivuxolimab in advanced cancers. The study's findings and limits: The study observed clonal expansion of CD4+ and CD8+ blood T cells by week 6 at 0.1 to 3.0 mg/kg.

Of note for this clone: As yet, its antigen is unknown.

This CDR3 comprises 11 residues. Germline-derived CDR1 and CDR2 are GTSNPN and SVGIG (reference sequence). Some clones are missing from TCRdb's copy, which holds only in-frame ones; the method was immunoSEQ multiplex PCR. This table holds about 44,000 clones, about 90% found once. This sample comprised CD4+ or CD8+ T cells sorted from blood, obtained in a trial of the OX40 agonist ivuxolimab. J is TRBJ2-7 and V is TRBV30; 8 nucleotides align to TRBD1. The receptor was isolated from an adult with an advanced solid tumor such as melanoma, head and neck, liver or kidney cancer. CDR3: CAGDRGYEQYF. CDR3 sequence (DNA): TGTGCGGGTGACAGGGGTTACGAGCAGTACTTC.